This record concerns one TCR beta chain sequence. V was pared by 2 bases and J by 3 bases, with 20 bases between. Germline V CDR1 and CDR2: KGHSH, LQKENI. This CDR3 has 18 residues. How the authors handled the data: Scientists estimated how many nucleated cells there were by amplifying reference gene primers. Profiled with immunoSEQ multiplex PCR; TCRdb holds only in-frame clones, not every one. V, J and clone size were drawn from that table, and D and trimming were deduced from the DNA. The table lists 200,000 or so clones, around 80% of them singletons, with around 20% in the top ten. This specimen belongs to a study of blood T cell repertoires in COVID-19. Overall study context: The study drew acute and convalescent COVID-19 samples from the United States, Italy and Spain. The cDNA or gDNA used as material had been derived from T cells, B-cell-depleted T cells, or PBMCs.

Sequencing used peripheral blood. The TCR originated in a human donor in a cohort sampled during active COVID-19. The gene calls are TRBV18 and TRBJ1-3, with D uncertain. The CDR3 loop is CASSPSVFSPGYGNTIYF. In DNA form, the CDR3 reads TGTGCCAGCTCACCATCTGTTTTTTCGCCGGGGTATGGAAACACCATATATTTT.